The next 24 T cell receptor beta chains were all read from a single sample in a study of OX40 agonist ivuxolimab in advanced cancers. Using immunoSEQ multiplex PCR, the repertoire was profiled, and TCRdb retains in-frame clones only, with some absent. This sample has roughly 60,000 clones, with around 84% found just once. The sequencing here drew on CD4+ or CD8+ T cells sorted from blood, taken in a trial of the OX40 agonist ivuxolimab. These receptors all stem from an adult with an advanced solid tumor such as melanoma, head and neck, liver or kidney cancer.

J is TRBJ1-5 and V is TRBV9, with D unresolved. Germline V gene lookup returns CDR1 SGDLS and CDR2 YYNGEE. This CDR3 is 15 amino acids long. The germline V and J ends were trimmed by 0 bases and 2 bases, with 9 bases remaining between them. In DNA form, the CDR3 reads TGTGCCAGCAGCGTAGATACTTCGGGCAATCAGCCCCAGCATTTT. Protein: CASSVDTSGNQPQHF.

Only one count was recorded for this clone. V gene TRBV7-3 combines with J gene TRBJ2-6; D perhaps matches TRBD1 (6 bases). The V gene lost 4 bases and the J gene lost 2 bases, with 9 bases spanning the gap. Germline CDR1 SGHTA, CDR2 FQGTGA. The CDR3 is 15 residues long. The CDR3 sequence: CASSYRAPGANVLTF. The CDR3 region has the DNA TGTGCCAGCAGCTACAGGGCTCCTGGGGCCAACGTCCTGACTTTC. The whole variable domain, remainder taken from reference TRBV7-3 and TRBJ2-6, is GAGVSQTPSNKVTEKGKYVELRCDPISGHTALYWYRQSLGQGPEFLIYFQGTGAADDSGLPNDRFFAVRPEGSVSTLKIQRTERGDSAVYLCASSYRAPGANVLTFGAGSRLTVL.

V and J are TRBV5-1 and TRBJ2-3; D perhaps matches TRBD2 (7 bases). The length of the CDR3 is 19 residues. V lost 0 bases and J lost 0, with 20 bases in between. The V gene's germline CDR1 is SGHRS and CDR2 YFSETQ. As DNA, the CDR3 is TGCGCCAGCAGCTTGGCAATCGGGGGGCTATTTCATAGCACAGATACGCAGTATTTT. Translated, it gives CASSLAIGGLFHSTDTQYF.

The sample holds one count of this clone. A read error may produce the germline difference seen at one junction end. This rearrangement joins TRBV9 to TRBJ1-3; D call uncertain. This CDR3 is 14 amino acids long. From germline, CDR1 is SGDLS and CDR2 YYNGEE. In DNA, the CDR3 is TGTGCCAGCAGCCTCGCCCTTTCTGAAAACACCATATATTTT. This encodes CASSLALSENTIYF.

This chain links TRBV19 with TRBJ1-2; D gene unclear. Germline CDR1 and CDR2: LNHDA and SQIVND (reference sequence). V lost 9 bases to trimming and J lost 5 bases, with 13 bases between them. The CDR3 length is 12 residues. DNA of the CDR3: TGTGCCAGCAACCACGGACTGTATGGCTACACCTTC. Its translation is CASNHGLYGYTF.

Only a few counts were recorded for this clone. The rearrangement joins TRBV6-6 to TRBJ2-7, with 9 bases lining up with TRBD1. The CDR3 is 12 residues long. V lost 7 bases to trimming and J lost 6 bases; unmatched junction nucleotides: 4. Per germline, CDR1 MNHNY and CDR2 SVGAGI (reference sequence). This CDR3 is CASTKTGGEQYF. CDR3 nucleotide sequence: TGTGCCAGCACCAAGACAGGGGGCGAGCAGTACTTC.

The gene calls are TRBV5-1 and TRBJ2-7; D unresolved. The germline V and J ends were trimmed by 0 bases and 3 bases, with 7 bases remaining between them. CDR3 length: 13 amino acids. The V gene's germline CDR1 is SGHRS and CDR2 YFSETQ. CDR3 in amino acids: CASSLDTYYEQYF. Written as DNA, the CDR3 is TGCGCCAGCAGCTTGGACACATACTACGAGCAGTACTTC. Full variable domain (rest looked up from reference TRBV5-1 and TRBJ2-7): KAGVTQTPRYLIKTRGQQVTLSCSPISGHRSVSWYQQTPGQGLQFLFEYFSETQRNKGNFPGRFSGRQFSNSRSEMNVSTLELGDSALYLCASSLDTYYEQYFGPGTRLTVT.

This rearrangement joins TRBV6-1 to TRBJ2-2; TRBD2 is a possible D gene (6 bases). CDR3 size: 15 residues. Germline loops: CDR1 MNHNS, CDR2 SASEGT. The V end was cut by 8 bases, the J end by 8 bases, with 21 bases between. The CDR3 loop is CASLPTSVVVGELFF. DNA of the CDR3: TGTGCCAGCCTCCCGACTAGTGTAGTTGTAGGGGAGCTGTTTTTT.

CDR3 DNA sequence: TGTGCCAGCAGTCTGGGACAGGGGGCGGCCCATGGCTACACCTTC. This encodes CASSLGQGAAHGYTF. The chain recombines TRBV7-9 with TRBJ1-2; 12 positions agree with TRBD1. Germline CDR1 is SEHNR and CDR2 is FQNEAQ (reference sequence). There are 15 residues in the CDR3. V lost 6 bases, J lost 6 bases, and 8 bases stayed unmatched.

The genes are TRBV30 and TRBJ1-1; 7 nucleotides align to TRBD1. Germline assignment: CDR1 GTSNPN and CDR2 SVGIG (reference sequence). This CDR3 spans 14 amino acids. J lost 4 bases, V lost 7 bases, and 12 bases had no gene match. CDR3 bases: TGTGCCTCGCACCTCAGGGGGGTTTTCACTGAAGCTTTCTTT. Its protein is CASHLRGVFTEAFF.

The chain couples TRBV6-5 to TRBJ2-5, with a weak D call TRBD2 (6 bases). V gave up 10 bases and J gave up 2 bases, with 14 bases separating them. From germline, CDR1 is MNHEY and CDR2 SVGAGI. This CDR3 is built from 13 residues. DNA for the CDR3: TGTGCCACCCGTTCGGGGGTTCAAGAGACCCAGTACTTC. The encoded protein is CATRSGVQETQYF.

J is TRBJ2-3 and V is TRBV18, with D hard to call. Trimming left V 2 bases short and J 6 bases short, with 3 bases between. The CDR3 is 11 residues long. CDR1 KGHSH and CDR2 LQKENI come from the germline V gene. CDR3 protein: CASSPMDTQYF. The CDR3 DNA follows: TGTGCCAGCTCACCAATGGATACGCAGTATTTT. The full variable domain, its missing parts supplied by reference TRBV18 and TRBJ2-3, is NAGVMQNPRHLVRRRGQEARLRCSPMKGHSHVYWYRQLPEEGLKFMVYLQKENIIDESGMPKERFSAEFPKEGPSILRIQQVVRGDSAAYFCASSPMDTQYFGPGTRLTVL.

The V gene is TRBV7-6, the J gene TRBJ2-2, with TRBD2 identical over 12 bases. The V segment lost 8 bases and the J segment 4 bases; nucleotides outside the gene matches: 11. The length of the CDR3 is 17 residues. In germline, CDR1 is SGHVS, CDR2 FNYEAQ. The CDR3 nucleotides read TGTGCCAGCCGCCGACTAGCGGGAGAACGGGCCACCGGGGAGCTGTTTTTT. The encoded protein is CASRRLAGERATGELFF.

The genes are TRBV18 and TRBJ2-1; D gene ambiguous. The germline V and J ends were trimmed by 4 bases and 4 bases, with 5 bases remaining between them. This CDR3 contains 12 residues. Looked up from germline, CDR1 is KGHSH and CDR2 is LQKENI. This CDR3 reads CASSREYNEQFF. As DNA, the CDR3 is TGTGCCAGCTCACGAGAATACAATGAGCAGTTCTTC.

This clone was observed a handful of times. V is TRBV4-2 and J is TRBJ1-2; no clear D. CDR3 length equals 15 residues. V shed 0 bases and J shed 4 bases, with 12 bases lying between them. The germline V gene has CDR1 LGHNA and CDR2 YNFKEQ. CDR3 loop: CASSQDESSGYGYTF. The DNA of the CDR3 is TGTGCCAGCAGCCAAGATGAAAGCAGTGGCTATGGCTACACCTTC.

The chain carries TRBV5-4 and TRBJ1-2, with 9 bases aligning to TRBD1. CDR1 is SGHNT and CDR2 is YYREEE in the germline V gene (reference sequence). The CDR3 loop spans 15 amino acids. V gave up 1 base and J gave up 3 bases; unmatched junction bases: 4. The CDR3 protein is CASSLTGGLYYGYTF. In DNA form, the CDR3 reads TGTGCCAGCAGCTTGACAGGGGGCCTATACTATGGCTACACCTTC.

This chain connects TRBV2 to TRBJ2-1, with 10 bases that match TRBD2. The V and J ends lost 6 bases and 9 bases, in that order; junction bases with no gene match: 2. The CDR3 runs to 12 residues. Germline V CDR1 and CDR2: SNHLY, FYNNEI. CDR3 nucleotides: TGTGCCAGCAGGGGACTAGCGATTGAGCAGTTCTTC. It is translated as CASRGLAIEQFF.

The chain combines TRBV10-3 with TRBJ2-5; 9 bases line up with TRBD1. J gave up 4 bases and V 6 bases, and 0 bases lay outside the gene matches. Germline V gene sequence: CDR1 ENHRY, CDR2 SYGVKD. There are 12 residues in the CDR3. The CDR3 protein is CAIRDRGETQYF. CDR3 DNA sequence: TGTGCCATCAGGGACAGGGGAGAGACCCAGTACTTC.

V is TRBV30 and J is TRBJ1-1; D remains ambiguous. The CDR3 totals 11 residues. Looked up from germline, CDR1 is GTSNPN and CDR2 is SVGIG (reference sequence). The germline V and J ends were trimmed by 3 bases and 4 bases, with 6 bases remaining between them. The CDR3 coding sequence is TGTGCCTGGAGGTGGGGCACTGAAGCTTTCTTT. Amino acids: CAWRWGTEAFF.

The chain links TRBV27 to TRBJ2-7, with 7 bases fitting TRBD2. CDR3 length: 15 amino acids. V lost 2 bases and J lost 1; bases outside the gene matches: 5. Looked up from germline, CDR1 is MNHEY and CDR2 is SMNVEV (reference sequence). The CDR3 loop is CASSLRRERSYEQYF. For the CDR3, the DNA is TGTGCCAGCAGTTTAAGGCGGGAGAGGTCCTACGAGCAGTACTTC.

The chain links TRBV7-6 to TRBJ1-5, with unresolved D. The CDR3 is 16 amino acids. V lost 1 base and J 2 bases, leaving 12 bases between the germline ends. Germline CDR1 and CDR2: SGHVS and FNYEAQ. The CDR3 protein is CASSLGNGGGNQPQHF. The CDR3 nucleotides read TGTGCCAGCAGCTTAGGAAATGGCGGGGGCAATCAGCCCCAGCATTTT.

V is TRBV7-6 and J is TRBJ2-7, with TRBD1 matching over 7 bases. This CDR3 has 14 residues. The germline V gene has CDR1 SGHVS and CDR2 FNYEAQ. Trimming took 3 bases from V and 0 from J; bases not matched to a gene: 2. The CDR3 loop reads CASSFGTVSYEQYF. The CDR3 coding sequence is TGTGCCAGCAGCTTCGGGACAGTCTCCTACGAGCAGTACTTC.

The chain recombines TRBV6-4 with TRBJ1-3, with 7 nucleotides matching TRBD1. This CDR3 has 17 amino acids. The trim removed 7 bases at V and 4 bases at J, leaving 16 bases unmatched. The germline gives CDR1 MRHNA, CDR2 SNTAGT. The chain's CDR3 is CASTRKTGQLHGNTIYF. Here the CDR3 DNA reads TGTGCCAGCACTAGAAAGACAGGGCAATTACACGGAAACACCATATATTTT.

This CDR3 is CASSPNTGLGGYTF. DNA of the CDR3: TGTGCCAGCAGCCCAAATACAGGGTTGGGCGGCTACACCTTC. V gene TRBV7-2 combines with J gene TRBJ1-2; possibly TRBD1 for D (6 bases). V was shortened by 5 bases and J by 8 bases, with 18 bases between the two germline ends. This CDR3 spans 14 amino acids. From germline, CDR1 is SGHTA and CDR2 FQGNSA.